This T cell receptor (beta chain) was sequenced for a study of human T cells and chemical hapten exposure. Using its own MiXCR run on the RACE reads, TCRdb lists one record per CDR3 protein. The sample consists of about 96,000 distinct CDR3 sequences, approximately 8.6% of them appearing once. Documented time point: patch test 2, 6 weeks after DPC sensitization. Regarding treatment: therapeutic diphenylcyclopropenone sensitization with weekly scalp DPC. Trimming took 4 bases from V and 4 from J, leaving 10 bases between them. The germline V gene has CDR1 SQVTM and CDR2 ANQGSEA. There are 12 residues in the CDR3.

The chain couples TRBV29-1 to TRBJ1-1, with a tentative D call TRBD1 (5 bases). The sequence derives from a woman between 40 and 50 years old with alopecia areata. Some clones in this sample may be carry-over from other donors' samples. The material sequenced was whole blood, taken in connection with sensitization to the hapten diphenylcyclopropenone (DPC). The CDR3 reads CSVVKGLTEAFF. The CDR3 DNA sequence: TGCAGCGTTGTCAAGGGGCTCACTGAAGCTTTCTTT.